This passage covers 2 T cell receptor beta chains from one sample sequenced in a study of OX40 agonist ivuxolimab in advanced cancers. Sequencing used immunoSEQ multiplex PCR; TCRdb keeps in-frame clones, though not all of them. The sample holds tens of thousands of clones; about 90% are singletons and the top ten take 0.35%. Sequences were derived from CD4+ or CD8+ T cells sorted from blood, sampled in a trial of the OX40 agonist ivuxolimab. Receptors were obtained from an adult with an advanced solid tumor such as melanoma, head and neck, liver or kidney cancer.

This sequence joins TRBV7-9 and TRBJ2-2; possibly TRBD1 or TRBD2 for D (5 bases each). Deletions cut 6 bases from V and 1 base from J, with 12 bases between. CDR3 length: 15 amino acids. Germline-derived CDR1 and CDR2 are SEHNR and FQNEAQ (reference sequence). CDR3 sequence reads: CASRGMGVNTGELFF. The DNA for the CDR3 is TGTGCCAGCAGGGGAATGGGGGTGAACACCGGGGAGCTGTTTTTT.

V and J are TRBV7-9 and TRBJ1-3; D gene ambiguous. The CDR3 totals 16 residues. The V end was cut by 2 bases, the J end by 0 bases, with 11 bases between. Germline CDR1 reads SEHNR; CDR2 reads FQNEAQ (reference sequence). The CDR3 spells CASSLTALNSGNTIYF. CDR3 coding DNA: TGTGCCAGCAGCTTAACCGCCCTTAACTCTGGAAACACCATATATTTT.